This T cell receptor beta chain was recorded in a study of blood T cell repertoires in COVID-19. The CDR3 is made up of 17 amino acids. Germline V lookup: CDR1 SGHRS, CDR2 YFSETQ. Unmatched junction bases numbered 11, after V lost 1 base and J lost 7 bases. The data were produced by immunoSEQ multiplex PCR, yet TCRdb's version contains in-frame clones alone and is incomplete. The data show about 160,000 clones, roughly four fifths seen once. The chain couples TRBV5-1 to TRBJ2-1, with 10 bases fitting TRBD2. The sequence came from a man in his sixties with active or convalescent COVID-19. Sequenced input: peripheral blood. CDR3 nucleotide sequence: TGCGCCAGCAGCTTGCTCCGCCTAGCGGGAGATTTGAATGAGCAGTTCTTC. This sequence encodes CASSLLRLAGDLNEQFF. The entire variable domain, with the rest obtained from reference TRBV5-1 and TRBJ2-1, is as follows: KAGVTQTPRYLIKTRGQQVTLSCSPISGHRSVSWYQQTPGQGLQFLFEYFSETQRNKGNFPGRFSGRQFSNSRSEMNVSTLELGDSALYLCASSLLRLAGDLNEQFFGPGTRLTVL.